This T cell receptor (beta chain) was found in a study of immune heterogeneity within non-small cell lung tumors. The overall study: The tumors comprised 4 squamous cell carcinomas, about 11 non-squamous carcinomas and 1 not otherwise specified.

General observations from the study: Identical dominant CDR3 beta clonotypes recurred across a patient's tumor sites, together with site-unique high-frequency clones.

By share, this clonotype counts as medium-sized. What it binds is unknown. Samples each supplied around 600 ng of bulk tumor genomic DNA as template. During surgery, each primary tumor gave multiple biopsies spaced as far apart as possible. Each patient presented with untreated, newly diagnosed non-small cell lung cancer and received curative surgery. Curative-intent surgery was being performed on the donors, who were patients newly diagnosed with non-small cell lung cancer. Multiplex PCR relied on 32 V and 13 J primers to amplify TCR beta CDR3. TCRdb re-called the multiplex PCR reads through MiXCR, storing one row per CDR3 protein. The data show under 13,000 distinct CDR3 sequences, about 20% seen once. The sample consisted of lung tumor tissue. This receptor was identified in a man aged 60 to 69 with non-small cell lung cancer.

The DNA for the CDR3 is TGTGCCAGTAGTCTTAGACTAGCGGGAGATTGGTCCTACGAGCAGTACTTC. It yields the protein CASSLRLAGDWSYEQYF. The V gene is TRBV19, the J gene TRBJ2-7, with 12 bases matching TRBD2. Germline CDR1 reads LNHDA; CDR2 reads SQIVND (reference sequence). The V segment lost 5 bases and the J segment 1 base; nucleotides outside the gene matches: 9. The CDR3 runs to 17 residues.